This T cell receptor beta chain is from a study of blood T cell repertoires in COVID-19. Study-level background: The cDNA or gDNA used as material had been derived from T cells, B-cell-depleted T cells, or PBMCs.

The CDR3 is 12 amino acids. V gave up 2 bases and J gave up 7 bases, with 8 bases separating them. CDR1 is SGHDN, CDR2 FVKESK, per germline. Sequencing used immunoSEQ multiplex PCR; TCRdb keeps in-frame clones, though not all of them. The profile shows approximately 70,000 clones, more than 65% of them singletons. This clonotype was obtained from a woman aged 55-70 years with acute or convalescent COVID-19. Specimen: peripheral blood. This rearrangement joins TRBV14 to TRBJ1-1, with D maybe TRBD1 (6 bases). The CDR3 DNA sequence: TGTGCCAGCAGCCAAAACAGGGTTGAAGCTTTCTTT. Protein sequence: CASSQNRVEAFF.